This T cell receptor beta chain emerged from a study of cytomegalovirus exposure and HLA in healthy donors. This PCR relied on a set of 60 Vbeta primers and 13 Jbeta primers. Using immunoSEQ multiplex PCR, the repertoire was profiled, and TCRdb retains in-frame clones only, with some absent. This table holds some 140,000 clones, around 9% found once. The V and J ends lost 4 bases and 6 bases, in that order; junction bases with no gene match: 14. The CDR3 is 17 residues long. Per germline, CDR1 LNHDA and CDR2 SQIVND (reference sequence). About this clone: Its matching antigen is unknown.

Notes on the study in general: TCR beta chain V- and J-gene trimming was linked, in a later analysis, to a missense variant in DCLRE1C.

The rearrangement links TRBV19 to TRBJ2-2; the match to TRBD1 covers 7 bases. The specimen was PBMCs. The TCR was taken from a woman between 40 and 55 years old in good health and CMV-seropositive. The CDR3 here is CASSTLTGNGRAGELFF. The CDR3 DNA reads as TGTGCCAGTAGTACCTTGACAGGGAATGGAAGGGCCGGGGAGCTGTTTTTT.